This T cell receptor beta chain is drawn from a study of blood T cell repertoires in COVID-19. This CDR3 spans 13 amino acids. Germline CDR1 reads SGHVS; CDR2 reads FQNEAQ. V lost 4 bases and J lost 9, with 13 bases in between. Sequencing was performed with immunoSEQ multiplex PCR; in TCRdb, only in-frame clones are kept and a portion is missing. This table holds around 70,000 clones, roughly 80% found once. The V call is TRBV7-8, the J call TRBJ2-1, with D possibly matching TRBD2 (5 bases). The sequenced material came from peripheral blood. The receptor was derived from a woman between 45 and 65 years old with acute or convalescent COVID-19. The CDR3 region is CASSSSGEGEQFF. As DNA, the CDR3 is TGTGCCAGCAGCTCATCCGGGGAAGGTGAGCAGTTCTTC.